This entry lists 6 T cell receptor beta chains sequenced from one sample in a study of regulatory T cells in long-lasting Graves disease. Investigators prepared the TCR beta libraries by applying iRepertoire HTBI primers and Arm-PCR of CDR3 regions. TCRdb redid the calling of the multiplex PCR reads with MiXCR, one entry per CDR3 protein. The table includes about 620,000 distinct CDR3 sequences, 16% detected once. The time point was: newly diagnosed GD, antithyroid drugs for less than 3 months. From PBMCs, RNA was extracted and then used to make the TCR library. These same records also appear under a second study, on T cells in Graves' hyperthyroidism and ophthalmopathy.

Material: peripheral blood mononuclear cells (PBMCs), obtained at new diagnosis, from a patient treated with antithyroid drugs. The receptors were gathered from a woman aged 25 to 45 with Graves disease.

This clonotype was counted ten times or more. The rearrangement uses TRBV11-2 and TRBJ2-7; tentatively, D is TRBD2 (5 bases). With 5 bases removed from V and 7 bases from J, the gap between germline ends came to 12 bases. The CDR3 contains 12 residues. Germline assignment: CDR1 SGHAT and CDR2 FQNNGV. CDR3 sequence reads: CASSPAGGEQYF. Written as DNA, the CDR3 is TGTGCCAGCAGCCCTGCGGGTGGAGAGCAGTACTTC.

The sample holds many counts of this clonotype. This rearrangement joins TRBV2 to TRBJ1-5; D remains ambiguous. Germline values: CDR1 SNHLY, CDR2 FYNNEI. The CDR3 has 15 amino acids. With 5 bases removed from V and 3 bases from J, the gap between germline ends came to 14 bases. This CDR3 is CASSLREGDNQPQHF. The CDR3 region has the DNA TGTGCCAGCAGTCTCCGGGAGGGAGACAATCAGCCCCAGCATTTT.

The gene calls are TRBV14 and TRBJ2-7; TRBD2 is a possible D gene (6 bases). Germline CDR1 SGHDN, CDR2 FVKESK. The CDR3 totals 14 residues. V was pared by 1 base and J by 9 bases, with 16 bases between. The CDR3 DNA reads as TGTGCCAGCAGCCAAGGGGCAGGGTCCGGGAGGCAGTACTTC. Translating it yields CASSQGAGSGRQYF. The full variable domain, rest sourced from reference TRBV14 and TRBJ2-7, is EAGVTQFPSHSVIEKGQTVTLRCDPISGHDNLYWYRRVMGKEIKFLLHFVKESKQDESGMPNNRFLAERTGGTYSTLKVQPAELEDSGVYFCASSQGAGSGRQYFGPGTRLTVT.

This clonotype was recorded at least ten times. The DNA of the CDR3 is TGTGCCAGCAGCTGGGGGACTAGCGGGAGGTTACCTAGCACAGATACGCAGTATTTT. Its translation: CASSWGTSGRLPSTDTQYF. The genes are TRBV7-2 and TRBJ2-3, with 15 bases that match TRBD2. V lost 4 bases to trimming and J lost 0 bases; unmatched junction nucleotides: 8. The CDR3 is 19 amino acids. Germline loops: CDR1 SGHTA, CDR2 FQGNSA.

The rearrangement links TRBV6-2 or TRBV6-3 to TRBJ2-1, with D hard to call. Germline V gene sequence: CDR1 MNHEY, CDR2 SVGEGT. Between the trimmed V and J ends, which lost 11 bases and 6 bases, there was a span of 20 bases. The CDR3 consists of 14 residues. CDR3 DNA sequence: TGTGCCTCCGATTTTGGACCACAACCCAATGAGCAGTTCTTC. It specifies CASDFGPQPNEQFF.

This clonotype has at least ten counts. V and J are TRBV11-2 and TRBJ2-2; TRBD2 is a possible D gene (6 bases). V dropped 5 bases and J dropped 7 bases, with 17 bases sitting between them. Germline V gene sequence: CDR1 SGHAT, CDR2 FQNNGV. CDR3 length equals 15 residues. In DNA form, the CDR3 reads TGTGCCAGCAGCCAGGGTTGGGGAGCGGGCGGGGAGCTGTTTTTT. It is translated as CASSQGWGAGGELFF.